This TCR beta chain came from a study of Graves' ophthalmopathy and Graves' hyperthyroidism. V was clipped by 9 bases and J by 1 base, with 16 bases between them. Germline assignment: CDR1 SGHTA and CDR2 FQGNSA. This CDR3 has 14 residues. Points on this clonotype: Its cognate antigen is unknown.

General study findings and limits: Among expanded thyroid clonotypes above 0.001 frequency, most also occurred in blood.

The sequenced template was RNA, covering the TCR beta CDR3 region. Second-round multiplex PCR followed a first-round RT-PCR using HTBI primers. TCRdb reprocessed the multiplex PCR reads with MiXCR, giving one entry per CDR3 protein. The sample holds 1 million to 1.3 million distinct CDR3 sequences, about 40% seen once. This clonotype was obtained from an adult man with Graves' hyperthyroidism. Sequencing was carried out using peripheral blood or thyroid tissue (not recorded which). This chain links TRBV7-2 with TRBJ2-7; a weak D match, TRBD2 (6 bases). As DNA, the CDR3 is TGTGCCAGTAAGTGGAGGGAGAGATCCTACGAGCAGTACTTC. Its translation is CASKWRERSYEQYF.